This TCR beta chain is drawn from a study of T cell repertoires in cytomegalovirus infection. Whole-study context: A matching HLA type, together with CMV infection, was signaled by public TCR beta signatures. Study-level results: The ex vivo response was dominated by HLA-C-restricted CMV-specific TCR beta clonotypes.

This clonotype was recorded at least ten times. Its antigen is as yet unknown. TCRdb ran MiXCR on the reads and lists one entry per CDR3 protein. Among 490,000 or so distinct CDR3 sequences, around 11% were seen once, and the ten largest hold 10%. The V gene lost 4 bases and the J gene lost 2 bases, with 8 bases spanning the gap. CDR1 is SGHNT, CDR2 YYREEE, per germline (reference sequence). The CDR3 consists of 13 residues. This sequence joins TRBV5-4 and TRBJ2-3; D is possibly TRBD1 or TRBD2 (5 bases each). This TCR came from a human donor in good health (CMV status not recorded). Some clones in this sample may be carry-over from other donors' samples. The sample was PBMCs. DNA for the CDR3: TGTGCCAGCAGCGGGGACCCCACAGATACGCAGTATTTT. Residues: CASSGDPTDTQYF.